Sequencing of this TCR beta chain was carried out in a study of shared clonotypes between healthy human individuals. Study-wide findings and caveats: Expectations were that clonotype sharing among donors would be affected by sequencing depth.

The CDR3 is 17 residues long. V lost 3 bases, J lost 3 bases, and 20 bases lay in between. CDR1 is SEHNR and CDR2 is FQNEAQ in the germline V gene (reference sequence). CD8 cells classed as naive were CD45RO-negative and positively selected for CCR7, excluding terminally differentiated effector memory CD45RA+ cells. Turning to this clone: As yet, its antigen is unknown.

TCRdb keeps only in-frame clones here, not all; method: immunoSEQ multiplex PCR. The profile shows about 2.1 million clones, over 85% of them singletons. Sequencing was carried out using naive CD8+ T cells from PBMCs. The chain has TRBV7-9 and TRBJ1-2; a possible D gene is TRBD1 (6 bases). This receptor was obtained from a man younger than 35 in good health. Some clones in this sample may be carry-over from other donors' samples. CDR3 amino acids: CASSLVTTGTLDYGYTF. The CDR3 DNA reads TGTGCCAGCAGCTTGGTGACTACAGGGACTTTGGACTATGGCTACACCTTC. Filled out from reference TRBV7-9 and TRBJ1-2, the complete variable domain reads DTGVSQNPRHKITKRGQNVTFRCDPISEHNRLYWYRQTLGQGPEFLTYFQNEAQLEKSRLLSDRFSAERPKGSFSTLEIQRTEQGDSAMYLCASSLVTTGTLDYGYTFGSGTRLTVV.